Shown below are 28 T cell receptor beta chains from a single sample sequenced in a study of beta chain features in type 1 diabetes. cDNA synthesis used the whole RNA isolate, giving expressed TCRB sequences. TCRdb's table, derived via immunoSEQ multiplex PCR, lists solely in-frame clones and lacks some. The repertoire has over 13,000 clones, around 69% of them found once; the top ten carry roughly 0.32%. The antigens for these receptors are not known. General observations from the study: TCRB CDR3s from Type 1 diabetes patients were moderately but significantly shorter in all four CD4+ subsets.

The specimen sequenced was stem cell memory CD4+ T cells from blood. The receptor source for this set is a woman between 18 and 29 years old with type 1 diabetes.

V and J are TRBV12-5 and TRBJ1-1; weak D call: TRBD1 (6 bases). The germline gives CDR1 LGHNT, CDR2 FRNRAP. The CDR3 is made up of 15 amino acids. Deletions cut 0 bases from V and 5 bases from J, with 13 bases between. CDR3 DNA: TGTGCTAGTGGTTTGGTACTGGGGGCTTGGACTGAAGCTTTCTTT. Translating gives CASGLVLGAWTEAFF.

The V and J genes are TRBV18 and TRBJ2-5; the match to TRBD2 covers 11 bases. The junction had 9 bases not matched to a gene; V was cut back by 5 bases and J by 4 bases. The CDR3 is made up of 16 amino acids. Germline CDR1 is KGHSH and CDR2 is LQKENI. As DNA, the CDR3 is TGTGCCAGCTCAGCCAGGAGTCTAGCGGGAGGAGAGACCCAGTACTTC. Amino acids: CASSARSLAGGETQYF. Combining the CDR3 with reference TRBV18 and TRBJ2-5 gives the whole variable domain NAGVMQNPRHLVRRRGQEARLRCSPMKGHSHVYWYRQLPEEGLKFMVYLQKENIIDESGMPKERFSAEFPKEGPSILRIQQVVRGDSAAYFCASSARSLAGGETQYFGPGTRLLVL.

This chain uses TRBV11-2 with TRBJ2-2, with 7 bases lining up with TRBD1. V dropped 8 bases and J dropped 5; count of bases not matched to a gene: 8. The CDR3 contains 14 residues. The germline V gene has CDR1 SGHAT and CDR2 FQNNGV. CDR3 DNA sequence: TGTGCCAGCGGCGACAGGGTTCGGACCGGGGAGCTGTTTTTT. It specifies CASGDRVRTGELFF.

This chain joins TRBV6-5 and TRBJ2-1; 9 bases line up with TRBD2. The CDR3 is 14 residues long. V shed 6 bases, J shed 5 bases, and the junction held 5 bases outside the gene matches. Germline V gives CDR1 MNHEY, CDR2 SVGAGI. The CDR3 protein is CASRPSSGNNEQFF. DNA for the CDR3: TGTGCCAGCAGACCGTCTAGCGGGAACAATGAGCAGTTCTTC.

The rearrangement links TRBV6-1 to TRBJ2-5; the D gene is possibly TRBD2 (5 bases). V lost 10 bases and J lost 5, with 17 bases in between. The CDR3 has 13 residues. Germline CDR1 is MNHNS and CDR2 is SASEGT. The CDR3: CATKAAFGETQYF. The DNA of the CDR3 is TGTGCCACCAAAGCGGCCTTTGGGGAGACCCAGTACTTC.

V usage is TRBV18 and J usage is TRBJ1-1; TRBD1 agrees at 8 bases. J lost 6 bases, V lost 3 bases, and 3 bases had no gene match. The CDR3 runs 13 residues. Per the germline V gene, CDR1 is KGHSH and CDR2 is LQKENI. CDR3 region: CASSPQGAAEAFF. In DNA, the CDR3 is TGTGCCAGCTCACCCCAGGGGGCCGCTGAAGCTTTCTTT.

The chain carries TRBV7-9 and TRBJ2-3; D is possibly TRBD2 (6 bases). The CDR3 spans 19 residues. The V end was cut by 5 bases, the J end by 5 bases, with 29 bases between. CDR1 is SEHNR and CDR2 is FQNEAQ in the germline V gene (reference sequence). The CDR3 DNA reads TGTGCCAGCAGCCCTAACCCGAGCCCGCGGGGTCACCAGGGAGATACGCAGTATTTT. It yields the protein CASSPNPSPRGHQGDTQYF.

This clone was seen a handful of times. This chain uses TRBV23-1 with TRBJ2-1; 7 nucleotides agree with TRBD1. TRBV23-1 is known as an ORF, though its function is uncertain. The CDR3 totals 17 residues. V dropped 4 bases and J dropped 8; count of bases not matched to a gene: 17. CDR3 sequence reads: CASSLPGQETEVDEQFF. In DNA form, the CDR3 reads TGCGCCAGCAGTCTACCAGGACAGGAGACGGAGGTTGATGAGCAGTTCTTC.

This chain uses TRBV19 with TRBJ2-1; 10 bases fit TRBD2. The CDR3 has 11 amino acids. Per the germline V gene, CDR1 is LNHDA and CDR2 is SQIVND (reference sequence). The CDR3 sequence: CWASGSDEQFF. For the CDR3, the DNA is TGTTGGGCTAGCGGGAGCGATGAGCAGTTCTTC.

This clone was detected a few times. The rearrangement joins TRBV5-1 to TRBJ2-1; D gene uncertain. Per the germline V gene, CDR1 is SGHRS and CDR2 is YFSETQ. The CDR3 contains 13 residues. V lost 3 bases and J 4 bases, leaving 8 bases between the germline ends. CDR3 region: CASSSIKYNEQFF. CDR3 bases: TGCGCCAGCAGCTCAATCAAATACAATGAGCAGTTCTTC.

This clone appeared once. The chain couples TRBV7-9 to TRBJ2-7; D might be TRBD1 (5 bases). Trimming removed 3 bases at V and 6 bases at J, with 12 bases between. Germline lookup yields CDR1 SEHNR and CDR2 FQNEAQ (reference sequence). This CDR3 has 13 amino acids. The CDR3 protein is CASSFVGVSEQYV. For the CDR3, the DNA is TGTGCCAGCAGCTTTGTAGGGGTCTCCGAGCAGTACGTC.

The CDR3 DNA reads TGTGCCTGTCGAGCGGGAGTTAGCTACGAGCAGTACTTC. Translation: CACRAGVSYEQYF. The gene calls are TRBV30 and TRBJ2-7; 8 bases match TRBD2. CDR1 is GTSNPN, CDR2 SVGIG, per germline (reference sequence). Trimming at V came to 6 bases and at J to 3 bases, leaving 7 bases not matched to a gene. This CDR3 region has 13 residues.

A few counts support this clone. This chain links TRBV5-1 with TRBJ2-3; D gene ambiguous. The CDR3 is made up of 13 amino acids. V dropped 4 bases and J dropped 0 bases, with 6 bases sitting between them. CDR1 and CDR2 (germline): SGHRS, YFSETQ. This CDR3 reads CASSPPSTDTQYF. CDR3 DNA: TGCGCCAGCAGCCCCCCGAGCACAGATACGCAGTATTTT.

The chain combines TRBV11-3 with TRBJ2-1; 7 nucleotides agree with TRBD2. CDR3 length: 16 amino acids. Germline V gives CDR1 SGHNT, CDR2 YENEEA. Trimming removed 5 bases from V and 9 bases from J; junction bases left unmatched: 16. The CDR3 loop is CASSPPHASGTGEQFF. The CDR3 nucleotides are TGTGCCAGCAGCCCCCCCCACGCGAGCGGGACGGGTGAGCAGTTCTTC.

This clone was observed a handful of times. The chain is built from TRBV28 and TRBJ2-7; tentative D call: TRBD1 (5 bases). Per the germline V gene, CDR1 is MDHEN and CDR2 is SYDVKM. Trimming removed 6 bases from V and 0 bases from J, with 18 bases in between. The CDR3 consists of 16 residues. CDR3 coding DNA: TGTGCCAGCAGCCCCGCTTCAGGGAAGGGCTCCTACGAGCAGTACGTC. Protein sequence: CASSPASGKGSYEQYV.

This rearrangement joins TRBV5-1 to TRBJ1-1; D remains ambiguous. The CDR3 runs to 15 residues. Germline V gives CDR1 SGHRS, CDR2 YFSETQ. V shed 0 bases and J shed 4 bases, with 13 bases lying between them. CDR3 nucleotide sequence: TGCGCCAGCAGCTTGGGTTACTTGCGGAGCACTGAAGCTTTCTTT. Protein: CASSLGYLRSTEAFF.

This clone appeared a few times. The rearrangement links TRBV7-2 to TRBJ2-7; 7 bases agree with TRBD2. The CDR3 consists of 14 residues. Per the germline V gene, CDR1 is SGHTA and CDR2 is FQGNSA. V trimming: 0 bases; J trimming: 4 bases; junction bases outside the gene matches: 3. This CDR3 reads CASSLAGGGYEQYF. The CDR3 nucleotides are TGTGCCAGCAGCTTAGCTGGGGGAGGGTACGAGCAGTACTTC.

This chain joins TRBV5-1 and TRBJ2-5, with a weak D call TRBD1 (5 bases). The CDR3 totals 15 residues. V lost 0 bases and J 2 bases, leaving 11 bases between the germline ends. Germline V gene data show CDR1 as SGHRS and CDR2 as YFSETQ. The CDR3 sequence is CASSLEGRQQETQYF. CDR3 nucleotides: TGCGCCAGCAGCTTGGAAGGCCGACAGCAAGAGACCCAGTACTTC.

The chain uses TRBV19 and TRBJ2-6; 8 positions agree with TRBD2. Germline CDR1 and CDR2: LNHDA and SQIVND (reference sequence). J gave up 7 bases and V 4 bases, and 15 bases lay outside the gene matches. The CDR3 covers 18 residues. CDR3 sequence reads: CASSRSGGSRRKANVLTF. CDR3 bases: TGTGCCAGTAGTAGGTCGGGAGGGAGTCGACGTAAAGCCAACGTCCTGACTTTC.

V gene TRBV18 combines with J gene TRBJ1-2; 9 positions agree with TRBD1. V trimming: 0 bases; J trimming: 4 bases; junction bases outside the gene matches: 9. Germline V gene lookup returns CDR1 KGHSH and CDR2 LQKENI. CDR3 length equals 17 residues. The CDR3 protein is CASSPPQRDRVFYGYTF. The CDR3 bases are TGTGCCAGCTCACCACCTCAGCGGGACAGGGTCTTCTATGGCTACACCTTC. The whole variable domain, filled in from reference TRBV18 and TRBJ1-2, reads NAGVMQNPRHLVRRRGQEARLRCSPMKGHSHVYWYRQLPEEGLKFMVYLQKENIIDESGMPKERFSAEFPKEGPSILRIQQVVRGDSAAYFCASSPPQRDRVFYGYTFGSGTRLTVV.

The chain joins TRBV7-9 to TRBJ2-7; 8 bases match TRBD2. CDR1 is SEHNR and CDR2 is FQNEAQ in the germline V gene (reference sequence). The CDR3 has 15 residues. The trim removed 3 bases at V and 0 bases at J, leaving 4 bases unmatched. The CDR3 DNA reads as TGTGCCAGCAGCTTTCCCAGCGGGGGCTCCTACGAGCAGTACTTC. Its translation is CASSFPSGGSYEQYF.

The V and J genes are TRBV2 and TRBJ1-2, with D possibly TRBD1 on 6 matching bases. Trimming took 3 bases from V and 4 from J, leaving 15 bases between them. Germline V CDR1 and CDR2: SNHLY, FYNNEI. CDR3 size: 15 residues. Here the CDR3 DNA reads TGTGCCAGCAGTGAGTACCGGGACACAACCTATGGCTACACCTTC. Its protein product is CASSEYRDTTYGYTF.

This sequence joins TRBV30 and TRBJ1-2; TRBD1 aligns across 9 bases. The V gene's germline CDR1 is GTSNPN and CDR2 SVGIG (reference sequence). With V trimmed by 1 base and J by 9 bases, 6 bases remained unmatched. The CDR3 covers 13 residues. The CDR3 DNA follows: TGTGCCTGGAGTGAAGGGACAGGGAGTAGCTACACCTTC. Its protein product is CAWSEGTGSSYTF. Looking up the rest from reference TRBV30 and TRBJ1-2 gives the full variable domain: SQTIHQWPATLVQPVGSPLSLECTVEGTSNPNLYWYRQAAGRGLQLLFYSVGIGQISSEVPQNLSASRPQDRQFILSSKKLLLSDSGFYLCAWSEGTGSSYTFGSGTRLTVV.

This sequence joins TRBV5-1 and TRBJ1-1; D is perhaps TRBD1 (5 bases). V was pared by 0 bases and J by 1 base, with 7 bases between. Germline CDR1 and CDR2: SGHRS and YFSETQ. The CDR3 is 14 residues long. In nucleotides, the CDR3 is TGCGCCAGCAGCTTGGGCAGGGAGAACACTGAAGCTTTCTTT. This encodes CASSLGRENTEAFF.

The CDR3 DNA sequence: TGTGCCAGCAGTCGGACAGGGGGGGCGAACACTGAAGCTTTCTTT. Its protein product is CASSRTGGANTEAFF. The chain employs TRBV7-3 and TRBJ1-1, with TRBD1 identical over 10 bases. In germline, CDR1 is SGHTA, CDR2 FQGTGA. This CDR3 is 15 amino acids long. J was trimmed by 1 base and V by 6 bases; bases with no gene match: 5.

V and J are TRBV9 and TRBJ2-5; possible D gene TRBD2, 6 bases. The CDR3 loop spans 16 amino acids. The germline CDR1 and CDR2 sequences are SGDLS and YYNGEE. The ends were cut back, 4 bases at V and 1 base at J, with 17 bases in the middle. CDR3 region: CASSPRWGVGQETQYF. In DNA form, the CDR3 reads TGTGCCAGCAGCCCAAGATGGGGGGTTGGCCAAGAGACCCAGTACTTC. Full variable domain (missing parts from reference TRBV9 and TRBJ2-5): DSGVTQTPKHLITATGQRVTLRCSPRSGDLSVYWYQQSLDQGLQFLIQYYNGEERAKGNILERFSAQQFPDLHSELNLSSLELGDSALYFCASSPRWGVGQETQYFGPGTRLLVL.

In its sample, this clone was seen once. One end of the junction does not line up with germline, which may come from a read error. The V gene is TRBV18, the J gene TRBJ1-2, with a possible D match to TRBD1 (6 bases). CDR1 is KGHSH, CDR2 LQKENI, per germline. CDR3 length: 16 residues. The DNA for the CDR3 is TGTGCCAGCCCACCCTTGCCGGGACACCCTAACTATGGCTACACCTTC. Protein product: CASPPLPGHPNYGYTF.

This rearrangement joins TRBV5-1 to TRBJ2-7, with 8 nucleotides matching TRBD1. The germline gives CDR1 SGHRS, CDR2 YFSETQ. The CDR3 sequence is 14 residues long. V was clipped by 4 bases and J by 1 base; unmatched bases: 4. The CDR3: CASSLRTGSYEQYF. The DNA for the CDR3 is TGCGCCAGCAGCCTCCGGACAGGGTCCTACGAGCAGTACTTC.